This T cell receptor beta chain was captured by sequencing in a study of cytomegalovirus exposure and HLA in healthy donors (dated by TCRdb to between 2016 and 2019). Regarding the study in general: An earlier analysis of some 500 of the donors reported about 250 Gb of sequence data and some 120 million unique TCR beta sequences from about 179 million T cells. In an earlier analysis of about 590 of the donors, high-throughput TCR beta sequencing was used to judge whether each TCR beta V gene segment behaved as functional or pseudogenic. Across some 400 genotyped donors of the cohort, an average of roughly 200,000 unique TCR beta nucleotide sequences per donor were sequenced, and around 20% of those sequences were non-productive. Roughly 300 gigabases of sequencing data and tens of millions of unique TCR sequences made up an early release that covered some 640 HLA-typed donors. High-throughput TCR immunosequencing, statistical association of individual TCRs with disease status, and machine learning were combined to predict cytomegalovirus infection status. A later analysis re-analyzed previously published TCR beta repertoires from 666 donors and added high-resolution HLA genotyping to study TCR occurrence patterns. Every discovery cohort repertoire had been produced on one sequencing platform. Donor age, sex, ethnicity and CMV serostatus were collected together with the repertoire data. HLA typing covered class I and class II loci at four-digit resolution. Typing coverage varied by locus: about 629-640 donors for A, B, C, DRB1 and DQB1; about 520 for DQA1; around 570 for DPA1; more than 450 for DPB1. The study was designed to test whether signatures of past pathogen exposure could be identified by cataloging public T cell receptors. Of the roughly 430 genotyped donors, approximately 83% fell in the genetic ancestry cluster associated with self-reported Caucasian donors. The T cell repertoires of 666 subjects were profiled by immunosequencing and related to cytomegalovirus serostatus. The later analysis used no new phenotypic data to find candidate immune exposures, relying instead on TCR beta sequences and their occurrence across donors. Besides the first cohort of roughly 700 subjects, a separate validation cohort made up of 95 to 150 different subjects was used. Genome-wide SNP genotypes for about 55% of the roughly 670 donors were used in a later genetic analysis, which treated that subset as a discovery cohort. Roughly five DR-DQ haplotypes were handled as single units for association and clustering, since linkage in the cohort was strong. Findings and caveats that apply to the study as a whole: According to a later analysis, parvovirus B19, influenza, CMV and Epstein-Barr virus appeared linked to several top co-occurrence clusters. An association between a missense DCLRE1C variant and V-gene and J-gene trimming of TCR beta chains was found in a later genetic analysis and replicated in an independent cohort. A later analysis associated some 17,000 TCR beta sequences with specific HLA alleles at a false discovery rate of 0.05. Across donors, most TCR sequences were observed very rarely, whereas some public TCRs were present in many individuals. The classifier was reported to diagnose cytomegalovirus status with high specificity and sensitivity in both the original cohort and the validation cohort. The only immune exposure information available for the cohort was CMV serostatus. The sequencing pipeline was judged likely to have produced a cluster of highly shared sequence variants as a technical artifact. In the study, about 150 TCR beta chains were listed as associated with cytomegalovirus. The authors suggested that the approach could potentially be generalized to other disease states and immunological phenotypes. The presence/absence analyses assumed that sequencing depth was roughly uniform across donors, and that assumption may not be true. In a later genetic analysis, fewer N-insertions in productive TCRs were reported among donors in an Asian-associated ancestry cluster than the roughly 700-donor mean. In an earlier analysis of around 500 of the donors, most TCR beta V segments appeared in productive rearrangements about 90% or about 30% of the time, broadly matching IMGT annotations. A later analysis found that TCR association rates varied across HLA loci, with DRB1 alleles showing the most associated TCRs and HLA-C alleles the fewest. A further reported finding was that TCR beta sequences accurately predicted the HLA-A and HLA-B alleles for most subjects in the first cohort. Some IMGT-functional V segments, including TRBV6-2 and TRBV6-3, could not be distinguished by the 87-base-pair reads and were therefore excluded. In this cohort, only TCR beta chains were sequenced, and detectable features were limited by the absence of alpha or paired-chain data. Because some donors lacked HLA typing at each locus, the association tests relied only on the typed subset. Linkage disequilibrium might explain the correlated functional status among segregating V segments, but an unknown experimental factor could not be ruled out. When HLA alleles, especially DR and DQ, strongly co-occurred, attributing TCR associations to individual alleles was difficult. Most CMV-associated TCR beta chains appeared to be HLA-restricted in a later analysis, and the HLA associations seemed to be driven largely by CMV exposure. A few of the identified cytomegalovirus-associated TCR beta chains were confirmed in vitro to be specific for cytomegalovirus antigens. Compared with equally common non-associated chains, HLA-associated TCR beta chains in a later analysis were more clonally expanded and had lower generation probabilities. Because counts were too low, seventeen rarely observed V segments, including chromosome 9 orphons, were excluded from the earlier analysis of 587 of the donors.

Per the germline V gene, MRHNA is the CDR1 and SNTAGT is the CDR2. From the cysteine up to the phenylalanine, the CDR3 has a length of 14 residues. Only the CDR3 portion is preserved as DNA: 42 bases, with reading frame beginning at the first base. V trim: 8 bases; J trim: 2 bases; unmatched bases: 4. Library creation used the immunoSEQ multiplex PCR assay. For the multiplex PCR, a mixture combining 60 forward primers for TCR Vbeta segments and 13 reverse primers for TCR Jbeta segments was used. The CDR3 region of rearranged TCR beta genes was amplified from genomic DNA by a multiplex PCR assay. The amplified TCR beta libraries were sequenced on the Illumina HiSeq System as 87-base-pair reads. As for the original processing: Across the 600 to 700 repertoires, a later analysis counted 80 million or so unique TCR beta chains, some 11 million of which were shared by at least two donors. To remove PCR and sequencing errors, raw reads were error-corrected and collapsed into unique sequences using a nearest-neighbor algorithm that merged closely related sequences. V, D and J gene segments were assigned by aligning CDR3 sequences to IMGT reference sequences. Each retained sequence needed at least a six-nucleotide match to both a V gene segment and a J gene segment. Rearrangements were classified as productive when the CDR3 lacked stop codons and remained in frame with V and J, and all other rearrangements were classified as non-productive. CDR3 was defined according to IMGT convention as the region running from the second conserved V-encoded cysteine to the conserved J-encoded phenylalanine. The earlier analysis of about 570 of the donors excluded any sequence lacking an unambiguous match to a single V gene segment. An earlier analysis of 550 to 650 of the donors classified V segments as functional when productive rearrangements were above 56.7% and as segregating when the standard deviation between donors was above 5%. To diagnose cytomegalovirus status from the catalog of TCR beta chain sequences, a statistical classification framework was built. In a later analysis, V and J genes were assigned by comparing TCR nucleotide sequences against IMGT/GENE-DB human TR gene sequences. Using the TCRdist pipeline, a later analysis assigned CDR3 sequences along with most-parsimonious VDJ recombination scenarios. In a later analysis, each TCR beta chain was defined by its CDR3 amino acid sequence together with its V-gene family, and reads without a unique V-gene family were excluded. In a later analysis, 500 to 650 highly shared, low-generation-probability nucleotide sequences were removed to address suspected cross-contamination and a sequencing artifact. In a later analysis, a clonal expansion index was calculated for each public chain from normalized within-repertoire ranks of inferred template counts. In a later analysis, generation probabilities were computed using a VDJ recombination model fitted to out-of-frame rearrangements, and the results were checked against IGoR. A later analysis scored TCR-TCR, TCR-HLA and TCR-CMV co-occurrence with hypergeometric tests, applying a repertoire-size bias correction to TCR pairs. To estimate false discovery rates, a later analysis permuted the HLA or CMV assignments 20 times. A later analysis grouped co-occurring TCRs with DBSCAN, adding TCRdist sequence similarity when clustering within HLA-allele-positive subsets. For co-occurrence clustering, repertoires with fewer than 30,000 or more than 120,000 public chains were excluded, along with five repertoires with anomalous nucleotide sharing. This immuneACCESS table, as held by TCRdb, lists in-frame sequences with V and J called but not all clones. Of the missing ones, under half trace to an unresolved V gene in checked studies; the others have no known cause. From that table come the V and J calls and clone size; the DNA was used to work out D and trimming. Across this sample there are about 200,000 clones, with around 85% seen only once. The ten biggest clones cover around 0.2% of the sample.

On this clone itself: Its cognate antigen has yet to be identified. It has no much larger one-base neighbor in the sample; base qualities were not kept.

The cohort consisted of some 730 healthy bone marrow donors. Cohort members were all nominally healthy when sampled, although unrecorded immune exposures were likely present. The donor tested CMV seronegative, placing the donor among the 350 or so seronegative members of the cohort. Each donor provided a peripheral blood sample, and peripheral blood mononuclear cells were used for TCR beta sequencing. The Qiagen DNeasy Blood Extraction Kit was used to extract genomic DNA from the blood cell samples. The receptor was isolated from a girl aged 2 to 10 in good health and CMV-seronegative. Sequences were obtained from PBMCs. This sequence uses TRBV6-4 and TRBJ2-3; 10 central nucleotides agree with TRBD2. In nucleotides, the sequence is TGTGCCAGCGCTACTAGCGGGGACACAGATACGCAGTATTTT. It encodes CASATSGDTDTQYF.